These T cell receptor beta chains were read from a single sample in a study of shared clonotypes between healthy human individuals. Libraries were prepared by immunoSEQ multiplex PCR; TCRdb keeps only in-frame clonotypes and omits some of them. The sample lists a few million clones, approximately 96% occurring once. Sequenced: naive CD4+ T cells sorted from blood. The receptors shown here come from a man aged 18 to 29 in good health. Both conserved end residues are part of each CDR3. A D gene is named only where the DNA matches it firmly. Not every row has a clone size; where given, it reads once, few, many or a size class.

NA	TRBJ2-6	TRBV7-9	NA	18	CASSLPRGNLRGANVLTF	TGTGCCAGCAGCTTACCCCGGGGCAACCTTAGGGGGGCCAACGTCCTGACTTTC
NA	TRBJ2-1	TRBV4-1	NA	13	CASSLVTGTEQFF	TGCGCCAGCAGCCTCGTGACGGGCACAGAGCAGTTCTTC
NA	TRBJ1-4	TRBV10-3	NA	13	CAIRADGNEKLFF	TGTGCCATCAGGGCTGATGGGAATGAAAAACTGTTTTTT
NA	TRBJ2-7	TRBV5-1	NA	14	CASSPTPSGYEQYF	TGCGCCAGCAGCCCCACCCCGTCGGGCTACGAGCAGTACTTC
NA	TRBJ1-5	TRBV5-1	NA	15	CASSFSGDSNQPQHF	TGCGCCAGCAGCTTTTCAGGGGATAGCAATCAGCCCCAGCATTTT
NA	TRBJ2-7	TRBV6-1	TRBD1	15	CASSELGQAIYEQYF	TGTGCCAGCAGTGAATTGGGACAGGCCATCTACGAGCAGTACTTC
NA	TRBJ2-3	TRBV5-4	TRBD1	14	CASSFTGGTDTQYF	TGTGCCAGCAGTTTTACAGGGGGCACAGATACGCAGTATTTT
NA	TRBJ2-7	TRBV4-1	NA	16	CASSQDPSASAYEQYF	TGCGCCAGCAGCCAAGATCCTAGCGCGAGTGCCTACGAGCAGTACTTC
once	TRBJ2-7	TRBV5-6	NA	14	CASSLLGPAYEQYF	TGTGCCAGCAGCTTGCTGGGGCCAGCCTACGAGCAGTACTTC
NA	TRBJ1-2	TRBV30	NA	11	CAWNNLRGYTF	TGTGCCTGGAACAATCTGAGGGGCTACACCTTC
NA	TRBJ1-1	TRBV6-1	TRBD1	13	CASSEIGQGKAFF	TGTGCCAGCAGTGAAATTGGACAGGGAAAAGCTTTCTTT
NA	TRBJ2-2	TRBV6-5	TRBD1	15	CASSWDRGPTGELFF	TGTGCCAGCAGTTGGGACAGGGGGCCCACCGGGGAGCTGTTTTTT
NA	TRBJ2-1	TRBV5-4	TRBD1	16	CASSSRQGPSYNEQFF	TGTGCCAGCAGCTCGAGACAGGGGCCATCCTACAATGAGCAGTTCTTC
NA	TRBJ2-5	TRBV4-1	NA	14	CASSQQGWKETQYF	TGCGCCAGCAGCCAACAGGGGTGGAAAGAGACCCAGTACTTC
NA	TRBJ1-6	TRBV10-2	NA	14	CASSLLENDSPLHF	TGCGCCAGCAGTTTACTGGAAAATGATTCACCCCTCCACTTT
NA	TRBJ2-1	TRBV5-1	TRBD2	14	CASSVRAGRNEQFF	TGCGCCAGCAGCGTAAGAGCGGGAAGGAATGAGCAGTTCTTC
NA	TRBJ2-7	TRBV30	NA	11	CAWRGVYEQYF	TGTGCCTGGAGGGGAGTTTACGAGCAGTACTTC
NA	TRBJ2-7	TRBV5-6	TRBD2	15	CASSLVAGGTYEQYF	TGTGCCAGCAGCTTGGTAGCGGGGGGAACCTACGAGCAGTACTTC
NA	TRBJ1-1	TRBV11-2	TRBD1	14	CASRAPGGRTEAFF	TGTGCCAGCAGAGCCCCAGGGGGCAGAACTGAAGCTTTCTTT
NA	TRBJ1-2	TRBV5-1	NA	16	CASSLEWGAGDYGYTF	TGCGCCAGCAGCTTGGAATGGGGGGCCGGCGACTATGGCTACACCTTC
NA	TRBJ2-1	TRBV29-1	NA	12	CSPELAPNEQFF	TGCAGCCCGGAACTAGCCCCCAATGAGCAGTTCTTC
NA	TRBJ2-1	TRBV10-2	TRBD2	16	CASSDLLAGGGNEQFF	TGCGCCAGCAGTGACTTACTAGCGGGAGGGGGTAATGAGCAGTTCTTC
NA	TRBJ1-4	TRBV5-8	TRBD1	15	CASSVGQATNEKLFF	TGTGCCAGCAGCGTGGGACAGGCAACTAATGAAAAACTGTTTTTT
NA	TRBJ1-2	TRBV5-1	NA	14	CASSRGQNNYGYTF	TGCGCCAGCAGCCGCGGACAGAATAACTATGGCTACACCTTC
NA	TRBJ1-3	TRBV7-2	NA	19	CASSSNRISRIRPGNTIYF	TGTGCCAGCAGTAGTAACAGGATTTCTCGGATCCGTCCCGGAAACACCATATATTTT
NA	TRBJ2-5	TRBV2	NA	15	CASRGDRLLQETQYF	TGTGCCAGCAGGGGCGACAGGTTACTCCAAGAGACCCAGTACTTC
once	TRBJ2-5	TRBV5-1	NA	12	CASSLLGETQYF	TGCGCCAGCAGCCTGCTAGGAGAGACCCAGTACTTC
NA	TRBJ1-5	TRBV25-1	NA	14	CASSESGLVQPQHF	TGTGCCAGCAGTGAATCAGGTTTGGTTCAGCCCCAGCATTTT
NA	TRBJ2-2	TRBV25-1	NA	14	CASSSRLKTGELFF	TGTGCCAGCAGTTCACGGTTGAAGACCGGGGAGCTGTTTTTT
NA	TRBJ1-5	TRBV5-5	TRBD1	14	CASSLEQGGQPQHF	TGTGCCAGCAGCTTGGAACAGGGGGGTCAGCCCCAGCATTTT
NA	TRBJ1-1	TRBV5-4	NA	14	CASSRTASNTEAFF	TGTGCCAGCAGCCGGACAGCCTCGAACACTGAAGCTTTCTTT
NA	TRBJ2-7	TRBV23-1	NA	17	CASSHPPSRQIFYEQYF	TGCGCCAGCAGTCACCCTCCCTCCAGACAGATTTTCTACGAGCAGTACTTC
NA	TRBJ2-1	TRBV6-5	TRBD1	16	CASSYLGGSSYNEQFF	TGTGCCAGCAGCTACCTAGGGGGCAGCTCCTACAATGAGCAGTTCTTC
NA	TRBJ1-5	TRBV28	NA	15	CASSFAGASNQPQHF	TGTGCCAGCAGTTTTGCAGGGGCTAGCAATCAGCCCCAGCATTTT
NA	TRBJ2-7	TRBV5-4	NA	15	CASSLGDRNYGEQYF	TGTGCCAGCAGCTTGGGCGACAGGAACTACGGCGAGCAGTACTTC
NA	TRBJ2-1	TRBV7-9	NA	15	CASSLVLGGYNEQFF	TGTGCCAGCAGCTTAGTCCTAGGGGGATACAATGAGCAGTTCTTC
NA	TRBJ2-3	TRBV5-6	NA	15	CASRRVFPSTDTQYF	TGTGCCAGCAGGAGAGTTTTCCCCTCCACAGATACGCAGTATTTT
once	TRBJ2-5	TRBV6-5	NA	11	CASGPSETQYF	TGTGCCAGCGGTCCCTCAGAGACCCAGTACTTC
NA	TRBJ2-7	TRBV11-2	NA	14	CASSWAGVSYEQYF	TGTGCCAGCAGCTGGGCAGGGGTTTCCTACGAGCAGTACTTC
NA	TRBJ2-2	TRBV4-1	TRBD1	18	CASSQPGQVLSNTGELFF	TGCGCCAGCAGCCAGCCGGGACAGGTACTATCGAACACCGGGGAGCTGTTTTTT
NA	TRBJ1-1	TRBV30	NA	13	CAWSYQGNTEAFF	TGTGCCTGGAGCTACCAGGGGAACACTGAAGCTTTCTTT
NA	TRBJ1-2	TRBV6-1	NA	15	CASSEVTWGYYGYTF	TGTGCCAGCAGTGAAGTGACCTGGGGGTACTATGGCTACACCTTC
once	TRBJ1-6	TRBV5-6	TRBD1	15	CASSLAGQDYSPLHF	TGTGCCAGCAGCTTGGCAGGACAGGATTATTCACCCCTCCACTTT
NA	TRBJ2-7	TRBV6-5	NA	14	CASSPHVPPIEQYF	TGTGCCAGCAGTCCACACGTACCACCTATAGAGCAGTACTTC
NA	TRBJ2-7	TRBV13	NA	15	CASSLSTRLTYEQYF	TGTGCCAGCAGCCTAAGTACTAGATTAACCTACGAGCAGTACTTC
NA	TRBJ2-7	TRBV6-1	TRBD2	15	CASSNPGGPPYEQYF	TGTGCCAGCAGTAATCCGGGGGGACCTCCCTACGAGCAGTACTTC
NA	TRBJ1-1	TRBV30	NA	15	CAYARGTGMNTEAFF	TGTGCCTACGCCCGGGGAACAGGCATGAACACTGAAGCTTTCTTT
NA	TRBJ1-6	TRBV5-1	TRBD1	13	CASSLGQGSPLHF	TGCGCCAGCAGCTTGGGACAGGGTTCACCCCTCCACTTT
NA	TRBJ1-5	TRBV19	NA	14	CASSIFTGNQPQHF	TGTGCCAGTAGTATCTTCACAGGCAATCAGCCCCAGCATTTT
NA	TRBJ2-2	TRBV5-1	NA	14	CASSLAGNTGELFF	TGCGCCAGCAGCTTGGCCGGGAACACCGGGGAGCTGTTTTTT